The 2 T cell receptor beta chains in this list originate from one sample, sequenced in a study of blood T cell repertoires in COVID-19. Using immunoSEQ multiplex PCR, the repertoire was profiled, and TCRdb retains in-frame clones only, with some absent. The sample carries around 300,000 clones, approximately 85% recorded once. The specimen sequenced was peripheral blood. The receptors shown here come from a woman between 70 and 85 years old with acute or convalescent COVID-19.

The V gene is TRBV3-1 (or the pseudogene TRBV3-2), the J gene TRBJ1-1; 7 nucleotides line up with TRBD1. The J segment lost 4 bases and the V segment lost 0 bases, leaving 8 bases of the junction unmatched. This CDR3 has 16 amino acids. CDR1 and CDR2 from the germline V gene are LGHDT and YNNKEL (reference sequence). CDR3 loop: CASSQDLLRGSTEAFF. The CDR3 DNA follows: TGTGCCAGCAGCCAAGATCTTCTCAGGGGGAGCACTGAAGCTTTCTTT.

The J gene is TRBJ2-3, the V gene TRBV5-1, with TRBD1 identical over 9 bases. CDR3 length: 16 residues. Germline lookup yields CDR1 SGHRS and CDR2 YFSETQ. The ends lost 0 bases at V and 4 bases at J; junction bases unmatched: 6. The CDR3: CASSLVGGQGADTQYF. Here the CDR3 DNA reads TGCGCCAGCAGCTTGGTTGGGGGACAGGGTGCAGATACGCAGTATTTT.